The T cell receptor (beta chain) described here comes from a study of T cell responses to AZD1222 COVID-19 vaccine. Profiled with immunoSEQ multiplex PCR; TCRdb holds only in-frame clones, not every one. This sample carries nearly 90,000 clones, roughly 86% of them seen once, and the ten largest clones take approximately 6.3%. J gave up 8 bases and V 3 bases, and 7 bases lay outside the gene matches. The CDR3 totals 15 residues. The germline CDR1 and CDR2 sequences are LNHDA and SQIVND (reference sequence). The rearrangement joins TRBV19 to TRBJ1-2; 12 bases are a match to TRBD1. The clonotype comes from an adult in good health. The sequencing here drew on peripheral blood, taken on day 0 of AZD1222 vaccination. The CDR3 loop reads CASSIAGTGGLGYTF. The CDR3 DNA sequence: TGTGCCAGTAGTATCGCTGGGACAGGGGGCTTAGGCTACACCTTC. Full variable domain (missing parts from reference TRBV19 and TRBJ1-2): DGGITQSPKYLFRKEGQNVTLSCEQNLNHDAMYWYRQDPGQGLRLIYYSQIVNDFQKGDIAEGYSVSREKKESFPLTVTSAQKNPTAFYLCASSIAGTGGLGYTFGSGTRLTVV.